The clone carrying this T cell receptor beta chain came up many times. Its cognate antigen is unknown. The sample originates from a study of T cell repertoires in cytomegalovirus infection. Whole-study context: It can be stated that public TCR beta signatures indicated CMV infection as well as a matching HLA type.

This CDR3 has 17 residues. V dropped 3 bases and J dropped 10 bases, with 22 bases sitting between them. Germline V gene lookup returns CDR1 LNHDA and CDR2 SQIVND (reference sequence). Study-wide findings and caveats: Within the response measured ex vivo, HLA-C-restricted CMV-specific TCR beta clonotypes were dominant. Cumulative frequency of public TCR beta families picked out carriers of CMV plus the relevant HLA.

Via MiXCR, TCRdb re-called the reads, giving one row per CDR3 protein. The sample contains approximately 190,000 distinct CDR3 sequences, 8% to 10% of which appear only once. The chain carries TRBV19 and TRBJ1-6; D ambiguous. Material: PBMCs. The receptor was derived from a human donor in good health (CMV status not recorded). Some clones in this sample may be carry-over from other donors' samples. CDR3 in amino acids: CASSIQIDTLRGSPLHF. CDR3 sequence (DNA): TGTGCCAGTAGTATCCAAATTGATACGCTCCGAGGATCACCCCTCCACTTT.